Listed below are T cell receptor beta chains from one sample, sequenced in a study of shared clonotypes between healthy human individuals. Assay: immunoSEQ multiplex PCR; the TCRdb copy retains only in-frame clones and omits some. The table has approximately 2,200,000 clones, 85% to 95% seen once. Source material: naive CD8+ T cells from PBMCs. These TCRs come from a man aged 18 to 29 in good health. Some clones in this sample may be carry-over from other donors' samples. Each CDR3 is given with its conserved first and last residue. Size is stated for part of the rows, as once, few or many counts, or as a class when the clone is expanded.

. TRBJ1-3 TRBV10-1 CASTRGDRDCRDTIYF
. TRBJ2-2 TRBV6-5 CASSYRVGGELFF
. TRBJ2-7 TRBV28 CASSLHPRATYEQYF
. TRBJ2-3 TRBV15 CATSTRGRAAYTQYF
. TRBJ1-3 TRBV4-3 CASSQDRTAEGPGNTIYF
. TRBJ2-5 TRBV11-2 CASSRSSGSQETQYF
. TRBJ1-5 TRBV21-1 CASSKVRDRADYQPQHF
. TRBJ2-2 TRBV5-1 CASSWAGDGELFF
. TRBJ2-5 TRBV29-1 CSVDGRPIRETQYF
few TRBJ1-2 TRBV30 CASGTNYGYTF
. TRBJ2-3 TRBV27 CASSFTGSTDTQYF
once TRBJ1-2 TRBV5-8 CASSSDRDLYGYTF
. TRBJ2-1 TRBV5-4 CASSWEDRDNEQFF
. TRBJ2-3 TRBV2 CASSESGTDTQYF
. TRBJ2-2 TRBV9 CASSVESGDFTGELFF
. TRBJ2-5 TRBV29-1 CSVVGRGVVGETQYF
. TRBJ1-1 TRBV28 CASSPGQGMGEAFF
. TRBJ2-7 TRBV4-3 CASSQDRRGQLSGKEQYF
. TRBJ2-7 TRBV13 CASSGSDILNSYEQYF
once TRBJ1-5 TRBV19 CASSISSQPQHF
few TRBJ1-1 TRBV29-1 CSASTVNTEAFF
. TRBJ2-7 TRBV2 CASSELGTAYEQYF
. TRBJ1-2 TRBV4-1 CASSQTQTDNYGYTF
. TRBJ1-2 TRBV5-6 CASSAGGFAYGYTF
once TRBJ1-4 TRBV14 CASSPTEATNEKLFF
. TRBJ1-5 TRBV4-1 CASSQIAGPGQPQHF
. TRBJ1-4 TRBV19 CASRQDAFPKLFF